A selection of T cell receptor beta chains follows, all from one sample in a study of technical replicates of blood from a few donors. Libraries were prepared by immunoSEQ multiplex PCR; TCRdb keeps only in-frame clonotypes and omits some of them. The table has 55,000 to 75,000 clones, about 90% seen once. Sample: T cells isolated from PBMCs. The origin of the receptors is a human donor in good health. CDR3s include the opening cysteine and the closing phenylalanine or tryptophan. Each record gives: D gene, J gene, V gene, clone size, CDR3 DNA, CDR3 protein. D genes are given only for firm matches. Expanded clones get a size class; other rows say once, few or many, or leave the size out.

d_gene: .
j_gene: TRBJ2-5
v_gene: TRBV11-2
abundance: .
CDR3nt: TGTGCCAGCAGCTTAACCAGGGACTCCCAAGAGACCCAGTACTTC
CDR3aa: CASSLTRDSQETQYF

d_gene: .
j_gene: TRBJ2-7
v_gene: TRBV19
abundance: .
CDR3nt: TGTGCCAGTAGTATCGAGACAGGTACCTACGAGCAGTACTTC
CDR3aa: CASSIETGTYEQYF

d_gene: .
j_gene: TRBJ1-2
v_gene: TRBV10-3
abundance: .
CDR3nt: TGTGCCATCAGCCTAGAAACCTATTCCTATGGCTACACCTTC
CDR3aa: CAISLETYSYGYTF

d_gene: .
j_gene: TRBJ2-1
v_gene: TRBV7-2
abundance: .
CDR3nt: TGTGCCAGCAGCTTCTTGTATGGACTGAATGAGCAGTTCTTC
CDR3aa: CASSFLYGLNEQFF

d_gene: .
j_gene: TRBJ1-1
v_gene: TRBV6-6
abundance: .
CDR3nt: TGTGCCAGCAGTAGTGGACTGTTTGAAGCTTTCTTT
CDR3aa: CASSSGLFEAFF

d_gene: TRBD2
j_gene: TRBJ2-3
v_gene: TRBV9
abundance: .
CDR3nt: TGTGCCAGCAGCGTAGCTAGCGGGAGGGGCCCAGATACGCAGTATTTT
CDR3aa: CASSVASGRGPDTQYF

d_gene: TRBD2
j_gene: TRBJ2-1
v_gene: TRBV5-1
abundance: few
CDR3nt: TGCGCCAGCAGCTGGACTAGCGGGAGGGCAACCAATGAGCAGTTCTTC
CDR3aa: CASSWTSGRATNEQFF

d_gene: .
j_gene: TRBJ2-7
v_gene: TRBV21-1
abundance: .
CDR3nt: TGTGCCAGCAGCGAACACCGGGACGCCGGGGGGGACGAGCAGTACTTC
CDR3aa: CASSEHRDAGGDEQYF

d_gene: TRBD1
j_gene: TRBJ1-1
v_gene: TRBV25-1
abundance: once
CDR3nt: TGTGCCAGCAGTGACTTGACAGGGCTAGTCAGTAGGACTGAAGCTTTCTTT
CDR3aa: CASSDLTGLVSRTEAFF

d_gene: .
j_gene: TRBJ2-5
v_gene: TRBV5-1
abundance: once
CDR3nt: TGCGCCAGCAGCTTGGGGATATCACTACAGGGTGAACAAGAGACCCAGTACTTC
CDR3aa: CASSLGISLQGEQETQYF

d_gene: .
j_gene: TRBJ2-5
v_gene: TRBV2
abundance: .
CDR3nt: TGTGCCAGCAGTGGGCAGCAAGAGACCCAGTACTTC
CDR3aa: CASSGQQETQYF

d_gene: .
j_gene: TRBJ1-2
v_gene: TRBV7-8
abundance: .
CDR3nt: TGTGCCAGCAGCCCAAATCTCGGGACACTTTATGGCTACACCTTC
CDR3aa: CASSPNLGTLYGYTF

d_gene: TRBD1
j_gene: TRBJ2-7
v_gene: TRBV28
abundance: .
CDR3nt: TGTGCCAGCAACAGTTTAAACAGGGGGTATCGATACGAGCAGTACTTC
CDR3aa: CASNSLNRGYRYEQYF

d_gene: TRBD2
j_gene: TRBJ2-1
v_gene: TRBV2
abundance: .
CDR3nt: TGTGCCAGCACTCCTAGCGGGAGGGGCAATGAGCAGTTCTTC
CDR3aa: CASTPSGRGNEQFF

d_gene: TRBD2
j_gene: TRBJ2-3
v_gene: TRBV28
abundance: .
CDR3nt: TGTGCCAGCAGTTTCCTGGCGGGAGGGCCCACAGATACGCAGTATTTT
CDR3aa: CASSFLAGGPTDTQYF

d_gene: TRBD2
j_gene: TRBJ2-7
v_gene: TRBV4-2
abundance: .
CDR3nt: TGTGCCAGCAGCCAAGCGGAACTAGCGGGGGCCGGCGAGCAGTACTTC
CDR3aa: CASSQAELAGAGEQYF

d_gene: .
j_gene: TRBJ2-5
v_gene: TRBV13
abundance: .
CDR3nt: TGTGCCAGCAGCTTAAGTCGGAGGGGGACCCAGTACTTC
CDR3aa: CASSLSRRGTQYF

d_gene: TRBD1
j_gene: TRBJ2-7
v_gene: TRBV27
abundance: .
CDR3nt: TGTGCCAGCAGTCCTTCCGTAGTATGGACGGGACAGGACGAGCAGTACTTC
CDR3aa: CASSPSVVWTGQDEQYF

d_gene: .
j_gene: TRBJ1-3
v_gene: TRBV30
abundance: .
CDR3nt: TGTGCCTGGTCCCCGGGACTTTTATCCTCTGGAAACACCATATATTTT
CDR3aa: CAWSPGLLSSGNTIYF

d_gene: TRBD2
j_gene: TRBJ2-1
v_gene: TRBV14
abundance: .
CDR3nt: TGTGCCAGCAGCCAAGATTGGCCAGCGGGGAACCTCAATGAGCAGTTCTTC
CDR3aa: CASSQDWPAGNLNEQFF

d_gene: TRBD2
j_gene: TRBJ2-5
v_gene: TRBV19
abundance: .
CDR3nt: TGTGCCACAACGGGACTAGCGGGAGTGGAGACCCAGTACTTC
CDR3aa: CATTGLAGVETQYF

d_gene: TRBD1
j_gene: TRBJ2-7
v_gene: TRBV6-5
abundance: .
CDR3nt: TGTGCCAGCAGGGAAGGGACAGGGGGGCTCGAGCAGTACTTC
CDR3aa: CASREGTGGLEQYF